The 32 T cell receptor beta chains below were found in one sample sequenced in a study of T cell repertoires in cytomegalovirus infection. MiXCR, applied by TCRdb to the reads, yields one record per CDR3 protein. The sample carries hundreds of thousands of distinct CDR3 sequences, roughly 26% recorded once. Sample: CD8+ T cells from PBMCs. These TCRs come from a human donor in good health (CMV status not recorded). Some clones in this sample may be carry-over from other donors' samples.

The genes are TRBV14 and TRBJ2-1; D is tentatively TRBD1 or TRBD2 (6 bases each). Germline CDR1 and CDR2: SGHDN and FVKESK. V lost 2 bases and J 4 bases, leaving 12 bases between the germline ends. The CDR3 has 15 residues. This CDR3 reads CASSQYRGPYNEQFF. The CDR3 bases are TGTGCCAGCAGCCAATACCGGGGGCCATACAATGAGCAGTTCTTC.

This clonotype was seen a few times. The gene calls are TRBV6-5 and TRBJ2-2, with D unresolved. CDR3 length: 16 residues. Trimming shortened V by 0 bases and J by 2 bases, and 10 bases separated the two germline ends. The V gene's germline CDR1 is MNHEY and CDR2 SVGAGI. The CDR3 coding sequence is TGTGCCAGCAGTTACTCGCGTCTGTTAAACACCGGGGAGCTGTTTTTT. This translates into CASSYSRLLNTGELFF.

The rearrangement links TRBV28 to TRBJ2-1, with 8 bases that match TRBD1. This CDR3 is 16 amino acids long. Per germline, CDR1 MDHEN and CDR2 SYDVKM. V lost 6 bases to trimming and J lost 6 bases; unmatched junction nucleotides: 13. The CDR3 loop is CASSRRQGKGFNEQFF. The CDR3 bases are TGTGCCAGCAGCCGTAGACAGGGGAAGGGGTTCAATGAGCAGTTCTTC.

This clonotype was detected only a few times. V and J are TRBV28 and TRBJ2-1; TRBD1 is a possible D gene (5 bases). The CDR3 is 15 residues long. The germline gives CDR1 MDHEN, CDR2 SYDVKM. Trimming pared 6 bases from V and 8 bases from J, leaving 20 bases between. The CDR3, as DNA: TGTGCCAGCAGCCGAACCCTGGGCCTAGGGGATGAGCAGTTCTTC. Protein product: CASSRTLGLGDEQFF.

The sample holds many counts of this clonotype. The J gene is TRBJ2-3, the V gene TRBV7-2; 13 nucleotides match TRBD2. This CDR3 has 18 amino acids. The ends lost 3 bases at V and 1 base at J; junction bases unmatched: 7. Germline CDR1 SGHTA, CDR2 FQGNSA. CDR3 coding DNA: TGTGCCAGCAGCTTCTCACTAGCGGGGGGGCCGGGCACAGATACGCAGTATTTT. It specifies CASSFSLAGGPGTDTQYF. The whole variable domain, filled in from reference TRBV7-2 and TRBJ2-3, reads GAGVSQSPSNKVTEKGKDVELRCDPISGHTALYWYRQSLGQGLEFLIYFQGNSAPDKSGLPSDRFSAERTGGSVSTLTIQRTQQEDSAVYLCASSFSLAGGPGTDTQYFGPGTRLTVL.

On this clonotype: This clone may be a read error of a much larger clone one base away. J is TRBJ2-1 and V is TRBV28; no reliable D call. The CDR3 runs 18 residues. The germline V gene has CDR1 MDHEN and CDR2 SYDVKM. The ends were cut back, 6 bases at V and 0 bases at J, with 21 bases in the middle. CDR3 amino acids: CASSHDMVDGNSYNEQFF. DNA for the CDR3: TGTGCCAGCAGCCACGACATGGTTGACGGAAACTCCTACAATGAGCAGTTCTTC.

CDR3 nucleotides: TGTGCCAGCACCTATGGCAATGAGCAGTTCTTC. It specifies CASTYGNEQFF. J is TRBJ2-1 and V is TRBV27; D ambiguous. There are 11 residues in the CDR3. The V end lost 7 bases, the J end lost 6 bases, and 7 bases lay between the germline ends. The germline V gene has CDR1 MNHEY and CDR2 SMNVEV (reference sequence).

V is TRBV7-9 and J is TRBJ2-1, with 8 nucleotides matching TRBD1. J was trimmed by 3 bases and V by 5 bases; bases with no gene match: 6. Per germline, CDR1 SEHNR and CDR2 FQNEAQ (reference sequence). CDR3 size: 15 residues. The CDR3 DNA sequence: TGTGCCAGCAGCACGACAGGGGAACTCTACAATGAGCAGTTCTTC. Its translation: CASSTTGELYNEQFF. The complete variable domain, with remaining parts taken from reference TRBV7-9 and TRBJ2-1, reads DTGVSQNPRHKITKRGQNVTFRCDPISEHNRLYWYRQTLGQGPEFLTYFQNEAQLEKSRLLSDRFSAERPKGSFSTLEIQRTEQGDSAMYLCASSTTGELYNEQFFGPGTRLTVL.

Comments on this clonotype: A much larger clone lies a single base off, so this may be a read error. The chain employs TRBV5-6 and TRBJ2-5, with D perhaps matching TRBD1 (6 bases). Germline loops: CDR1 SGHDT, CDR2 YYEEEE. The CDR3 length is 15 residues. The CDR3 region is CASSDGWGLQETLYF. CDR3 coding DNA: TGTGCCAGCAGCGATGGGTGGGGGCTCCAAGAGACCCTGTACTTC.

The chain couples TRBV20-1 to TRBJ1-2; D possibly corresponds to TRBD1 (5 bases). Trimming left V 0 bases short and J 2 bases short, with 10 bases between. This CDR3 contains 14 residues. The germline CDR1 and CDR2 sequences are DFQATT and SNEGSKA (reference sequence). The CDR3: CSARDRGSNYGYTF. CDR3 DNA: TGCAGTGCTAGAGATCGGGGCAGCAACTATGGCTACACCTTC.

This clonotype has more than one count but fewer than ten. The chain has TRBV4-3 and TRBJ1-4; tentatively, D is TRBD1 (5 bases). This CDR3 spans 17 amino acids. Germline lookup yields CDR1 LGHNA and CDR2 YSLEER. V was trimmed by 0 bases and J by 3 bases, leaving 14 bases between them. CDR3 loop: CASSQDGQGWPNEKLFF. The CDR3 DNA is TGCGCCAGCAGCCAAGATGGCCAGGGTTGGCCTAATGAAAAACTGTTTTTT.

This clonotype appeared many times. The genes are TRBV7-9 and TRBJ1-6; TRBD1 aligns across 8 bases. CDR1 is SEHNR and CDR2 is FQNEAQ in the germline V gene (reference sequence). The CDR3 has 17 residues. V lost 4 bases to trimming and J lost 8 bases; unmatched junction nucleotides: 13. The chain's CDR3 is CASSSYRGSIGYSPLHF. The CDR3 DNA is TGTGCCAGCAGCTCTTACAGGGGGTCGATTGGTTATTCACCCCTCCACTTT.

A few counts support this clonotype. This chain connects TRBV5-1 to TRBJ1-6; weak D call: TRBD1 (6 bases). The length of the CDR3 is 16 residues. V was cut by 0 bases and J by 14 bases, with 21 bases left in between. The germline CDR1 and CDR2 sequences are SGHRS and YFSETQ. The CDR3: CASSLEAGGGQFTLHF. CDR3 in DNA: TGCGCCAGCAGCTTGGAGGCCGGAGGGGGGCAATTCACCCTCCACTTT.

The table lists this clonotype with many counts. J is TRBJ1-6 and V is TRBV28; D gene uncertain. The V gene lost 3 bases and the J gene lost 5 bases, with 14 bases spanning the gap. From germline, CDR1 is MDHEN and CDR2 SYDVKM. The CDR3 sequence is 16 residues long. The CDR3 DNA reads as TGTGCCAGCAGTTTGGGCCCCCTGGGGAATAATTCACCCCTCCACTTT. This sequence encodes CASSLGPLGNNSPLHF.

This clonotype was seen a handful of times. The chain uses TRBV28 and TRBJ2-1; 8 positions match TRBD1. The trim removed 5 bases at V and 8 bases at J, leaving 2 bases unmatched. This CDR3 has 12 amino acids. Germline V gene sequence: CDR1 MDHEN, CDR2 SYDVKM. CDR3 amino acids: CASSRRGHEQFF. The DNA of the CDR3 is TGTGCCAGCAGTCGCAGGGGGCATGAGCAGTTCTTC.

The rearrangement uses TRBV7-4 and TRBJ2-5; unclear D gene. Trimming took off 4 bases at V and 4 bases at J, with 13 bases between the two ends. Germline V gives CDR1 SGHVT, CDR2 SQSDAQ. The CDR3 extends over 14 amino acids. The CDR3 spells CASSWAPLGETQYF. CDR3 in DNA: TGTGCCAGCAGCTGGGCTCCCCTGGGAGAGACCCAGTACTTC.

The J gene is TRBJ1-6, the V gene TRBV6-2 or TRBV6-3; TRBD1 agrees at 7 bases. There are 15 residues in the CDR3. Germline loops: CDR1 MNHEY, CDR2 SVGEGT. The ends lost 0 bases at V and 6 bases at J; junction bases unmatched: 2. DNA of the CDR3: TGTGCCAGCAGTTACTCGGGACAGAGTAATTCACCCCTCCACTTT. Protein: CASSYSGQSNSPLHF.

The sample holds many counts of this clonotype. V gene TRBV7-8 combines with J gene TRBJ2-2; maybe TRBD2 (6 bases). CDR1 is SGHVS, CDR2 FQNEAQ, per germline. This CDR3 has 17 residues. With 8 bases removed from V and 2 bases from J, the gap between germline ends came to 21 bases. The CDR3 bases are TGTGCCAGCCTCTCCCCGGGACTCTCGCTCAACACCGGGGAGCTGTTTTTT. Its translation is CASLSPGLSLNTGELFF. The full variable domain, completed using reference TRBV7-8 and TRBJ2-2, is GAGVSQSPRYKVAKRGQDVALRCDPISGHVSLFWYQQALGQGPEFLTYFQNEAQLDKSGLPSDRFFAERPEGSVSTLKIQRTQQEDSAVYLCASLSPGLSLNTGELFFGEGSRLTVL.

This chain uses TRBV6-6 with TRBJ1-1; D is possibly TRBD1 (5 bases). Germline V lookup: CDR1 MNHNY, CDR2 SVGAGI (reference sequence). This CDR3 contains 16 residues. V was clipped by 0 bases and J by 0 bases, with 11 bases between them. CDR3: CASSYSGQGVNTEAFF. The CDR3 DNA sequence: TGTGCCAGCAGTTACTCGGGGCAGGGAGTGAACACTGAAGCTTTCTTT.

The CDR3 DNA is TGCAGCGTGAAACAGGTGGAACACACTGAAGCTTTCTTT. This gives the protein CSVKQVEHTEAFF. The chain recombines TRBV29-1 with TRBJ1-1, with D tentatively TRBD1 (5 bases). The V gene lost 6 bases and the J gene lost 3 bases, with 14 bases spanning the gap. The CDR3 extends over 13 amino acids. Germline CDR1 reads SQVTM; CDR2 reads ANQGSEA.

This clonotype was counted only a few times. The chain joins TRBV12-3 or TRBV12-4 to TRBJ2-3, with D possibly being TRBD1 (5 bases). The length of the CDR3 is 14 residues. V lost 5 bases and J 4 bases, leaving 13 bases between the germline ends. CDR3 in DNA: TGTGCCAGCAGTCCAACCAAAGGGGCAGATACGCAGTATTTT. It translates to CASSPTKGADTQYF.

The chain couples TRBV2 to TRBJ2-4, with 9 bases lining up with TRBD1. Germline V gene sequence: CDR1 SNHLY, CDR2 FYNNEI. This CDR3 is built from 18 residues. The ends lost 4 bases at V and 0 bases at J; junction bases unmatched: 10. The CDR3 DNA sequence: TGTGCCAGCAGTGTTGACAGGGGGGAACGGCTAGCCAAAAACATTCAGTACTTC. This translates into CASSVDRGERLAKNIQYF.

Ten or more counts support this clonotype. The chain joins TRBV6-5 to TRBJ2-2; weak D call: TRBD2 (5 bases). With 0 bases removed from V and 4 bases from J, the gap between germline ends came to 6 bases. This CDR3 is 14 amino acids long. Germline V gives CDR1 MNHEY, CDR2 SVGAGI. CDR3 bases: TGTGCCAGCAGTTACTCCCGGGGCACCGGGGAGCTGTTTTTT. This codes for CASSYSRGTGELFF.

This clonotype was observed many times. The chain has TRBV12-3 or TRBV12-4 and TRBJ2-7; the match to TRBD1 covers 8 bases. This CDR3 comprises 14 residues. V lost 3 bases to trimming and J lost 2 bases; unmatched junction nucleotides: 3. The CDR3 sequence: CASSLGTGPYEQYF. CDR3 DNA sequence: TGTGCCAGCAGTTTGGGGACAGGTCCCTACGAGCAGTACTTC.

This clonotype was counted only a few times. V gene TRBV27 combines with J gene TRBJ1-6, with D perhaps matching TRBD1 (6 bases). V lost 2 bases, J lost 0 bases, and 8 bases lay in between. Germline V CDR1 and CDR2: MNHEY, SMNVEV (reference sequence). This CDR3 is built from 16 residues. CDR3 bases: TGTGCCAGCAGTTTAGCCAGGGGCTCCTATAATTCACCCCTCCACTTT. The encoded protein is CASSLARGSYNSPLHF.

This clonotype was seen a handful of times. The gene calls are TRBV28 and TRBJ2-2; D is undetermined. This CDR3 contains 15 residues. Germline CDR1 MDHEN, CDR2 SYDVKM. Trimming shortened V by 5 bases and J by 0 bases, and 10 bases separated the two germline ends. The CDR3 DNA is TGTGCCAGCAGTCCTCCGTCCACGAACACCGGGGAGCTGTTTTTT. Its translation is CASSPPSTNTGELFF. Full variable domain (rest looked up from reference TRBV28 and TRBJ2-2): DVKVTQSSRYLVKRTGEKVFLECVQDMDHENMFWYRQDPGLGLRLIYFSYDVKMKEKGDIPEGYSVSREKKERFSLILESASTNQTSMYLCASSPPSTNTGELFFGEGSRLTVL.

A remark on this clonotype: Since a much larger clone is just one base distant, this may be a read error. The V call is TRBV19, the J call TRBJ2-7; 7 nucleotides agree with TRBD1. The CDR3 totals 16 residues. The germline CDR1 and CDR2 sequences are LNHDA and SQIVND (reference sequence). CDR3 sequence: CACSFRTGRGGDEQYV. The CDR3 nucleotides read TGTGCCTGTAGTTTCCGGACAGGCCGGGGTGGTGACGAGCAGTACGTC.

This clonotype was found a few times. The CDR3 loop is CASKGGATYEQYV. The CDR3 DNA follows: TGTGCCAGCAAAGGAGGGGCCACCTACGAGCAGTACGTC. The V gene is TRBV6-2 or TRBV6-3, the J gene TRBJ2-7; a weak D match, TRBD2 (6 bases). Germline loops: CDR1 MNHEY, CDR2 SVGEGT. V was cut by 7 bases and J by 2 bases, with 12 bases left in between. This CDR3 spans 13 amino acids.

This clonotype turned up a few times. This sequence joins TRBV7-9 and TRBJ2-1; D is ambiguous. Germline-derived CDR1 and CDR2 are SEHNR and FQNEAQ (reference sequence). Trimming left V 5 bases short and J 8 bases short, with 13 bases between. CDR3 length: 13 residues. CDR3 protein: CASSDRATDEQFF. The CDR3 DNA is TGTGCCAGCAGCGACCGAGCGACCGATGAGCAGTTCTTC. The full variable domain, with the rest looked up from reference TRBV7-9 and TRBJ2-1, is DTGVSQNPRHKITKRGQNVTFRCDPISEHNRLYWYRQTLGQGPEFLTYFQNEAQLEKSRLLSDRFSAERPKGSFSTLEIQRTEQGDSAMYLCASSDRATDEQFFGPGTRLTVL.

The V and J genes are TRBV12-3 or TRBV12-4 and TRBJ2-3, with 8 bases aligning to TRBD2. This CDR3 is 15 amino acids long. V was pared by 5 bases and J by 4 bases, with 8 bases of the junction left unmatched. The CDR3 nucleotides are TGTGCCAGCAGTCCGGGAGGGCGGGGGTCAGATACGCAGTATTTT. This gives the protein CASSPGGRGSDTQYF.

This clonotype was detected a few times. The chain has TRBV4-1 and TRBJ1-1; D ambiguous. CDR3 size: 14 residues. The germline CDR1 and CDR2 sequences are MGHRA and YSYEKL. V was cut by 3 bases and J by 8 bases, with 16 bases left in between. The CDR3 sequence: CASSQGDPADEAFF. The CDR3 DNA reads TGCGCCAGCAGCCAGGGTGACCCAGCAGACGAAGCTTTCTTT.

This clonotype has at least ten counts. The V gene is TRBV7-2, the J gene TRBJ1-4, with 7 bases matching TRBD1. This CDR3 contains 14 residues. With V trimmed by 3 bases and J by 8 bases, 6 bases remained unmatched. Germline values: CDR1 SGHTA, CDR2 FQGNSA. This chain's CDR3 is CASSLRGLGEKLFF. CDR3 bases: TGTGCCAGCAGCTTGAGGGGGCTTGGGGAAAAACTGTTTTTT.